This T cell receptor beta chain was recorded in a study of cytomegalovirus exposure and HLA in healthy donors. Looking at the study overall: Within the Caucasian-associated ancestry cluster were 81% of the approximately 370 genotyped donors. The study, taken as a whole, reports: Clonal expansion was found to be greater in HLA-associated TCR beta chains than in equally common others in a later analysis. Some TCR beta chains (roughly 150 of them) were listed as cytomegalovirus-associated. Cytomegalovirus status, reportedly, was diagnosed with high specificity and sensitivity by the classifier.

With 60 Vbeta and 13 Jbeta primers, the PCR was carried out. Here immunoSEQ multiplex PCR was the method, and the copy in TCRdb shows in-frame clones only, minus some. The sample yields approximately 140,000 clones, 60% to 85% seen once. This CDR3 is 15 amino acids long. Trimming shortened V by 5 bases and J by 2 bases, and 13 bases separated the two germline ends. Germline lookup yields CDR1 SEHNR and CDR2 FQNEAQ (reference sequence). With respect to this clone: Antigen: not known.

Source material: PBMCs. The sequence was obtained from a man between 18 and 35 years old in good health and CMV-seronegative. This chain links TRBV7-9 with TRBJ1-5; D is uncertain. The CDR3 DNA sequence: TGTGCCAGCAGCCCCCCAGGATGGGGCAATCAGCCCCAGCATTTT. It specifies CASSPPGWGNQPQHF.